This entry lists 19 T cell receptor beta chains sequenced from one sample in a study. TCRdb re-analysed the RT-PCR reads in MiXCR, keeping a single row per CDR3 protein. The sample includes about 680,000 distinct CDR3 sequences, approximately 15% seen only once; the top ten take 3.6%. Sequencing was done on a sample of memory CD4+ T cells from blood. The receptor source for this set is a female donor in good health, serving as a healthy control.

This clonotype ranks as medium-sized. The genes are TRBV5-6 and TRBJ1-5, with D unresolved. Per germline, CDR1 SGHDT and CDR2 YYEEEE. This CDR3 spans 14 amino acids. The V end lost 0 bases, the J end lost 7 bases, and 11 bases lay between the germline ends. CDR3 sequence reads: CASSLGPGEQPQHF. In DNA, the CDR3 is TGTGCCAGCAGCTTGGGACCCGGGGAGCAGCCCCAGCATTTT.

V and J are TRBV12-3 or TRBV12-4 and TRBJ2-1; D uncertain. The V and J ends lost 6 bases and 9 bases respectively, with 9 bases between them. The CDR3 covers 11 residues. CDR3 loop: CASRQLGEQFF. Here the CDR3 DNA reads TGTGCCAGCAGGCAGTTGGGTGAGCAGTTCTTC.

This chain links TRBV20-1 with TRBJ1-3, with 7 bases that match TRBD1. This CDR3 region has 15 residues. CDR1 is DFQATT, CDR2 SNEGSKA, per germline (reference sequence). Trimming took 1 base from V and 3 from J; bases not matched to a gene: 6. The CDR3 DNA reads TGCAGTGCTAGAGTGGGAGGACAGGTTGGAAACACCATATATTTT. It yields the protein CSARVGGQVGNTIYF.

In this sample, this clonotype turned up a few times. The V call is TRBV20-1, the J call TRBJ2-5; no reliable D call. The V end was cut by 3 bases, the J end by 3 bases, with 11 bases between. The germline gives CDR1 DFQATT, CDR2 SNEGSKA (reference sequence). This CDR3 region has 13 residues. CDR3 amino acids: CSASVWVEETQYF. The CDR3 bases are TGCAGTGCTAGCGTTTGGGTCGAAGAGACCCAGTACTTC.

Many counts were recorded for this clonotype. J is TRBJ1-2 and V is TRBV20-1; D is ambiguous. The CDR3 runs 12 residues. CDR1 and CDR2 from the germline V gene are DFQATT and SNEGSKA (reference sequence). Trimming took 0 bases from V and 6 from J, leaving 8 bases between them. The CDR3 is CSARDQEDGYTF. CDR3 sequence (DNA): TGCAGTGCTAGAGATCAGGAAGATGGCTACACCTTC.

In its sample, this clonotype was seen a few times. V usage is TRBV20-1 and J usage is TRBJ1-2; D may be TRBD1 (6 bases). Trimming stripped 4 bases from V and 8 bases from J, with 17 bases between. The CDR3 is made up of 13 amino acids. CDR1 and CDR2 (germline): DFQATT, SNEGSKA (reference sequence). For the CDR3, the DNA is TGCAGTGCTATCCCGGGGGGGCAGTGGGGCTACACCTTC. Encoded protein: CSAIPGGQWGYTF.

The CDR3 region is CASSRDRVNYGYTF. Here the CDR3 DNA reads TGTGCCAGCAGCCGGGACAGGGTGAACTATGGCTACACCTTC. The J gene is TRBJ1-2, the V gene TRBV11-2, with 9 positions matching TRBD1. The CDR3 totals 14 residues. V lost 5 bases to trimming and J lost 2 bases; unmatched junction nucleotides: 3. Germline V lookup: CDR1 SGHAT, CDR2 FQNNGV.

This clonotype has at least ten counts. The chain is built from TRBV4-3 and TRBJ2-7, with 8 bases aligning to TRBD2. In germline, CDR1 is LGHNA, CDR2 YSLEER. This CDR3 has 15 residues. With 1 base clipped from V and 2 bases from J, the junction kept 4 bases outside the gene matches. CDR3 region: CASSQVAGPAYEQYF. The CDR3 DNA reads TGCGCCAGCAGCCAAGTAGCGGGGCCCGCCTACGAGCAGTACTTC.

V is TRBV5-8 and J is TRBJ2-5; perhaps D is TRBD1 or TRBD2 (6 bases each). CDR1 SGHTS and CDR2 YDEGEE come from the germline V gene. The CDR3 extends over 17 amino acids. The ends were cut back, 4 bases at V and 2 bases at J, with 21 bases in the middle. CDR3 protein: CASSRGSGQSIQETQYF. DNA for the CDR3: TGTGCCAGCAGCCGGGGGTCCGGACAGAGCATTCAAGAGACCCAGTACTTC.

Here the CDR3 DNA reads TGTGCCAGCAGTGAACCCCGCCAGAGCCTCAATCAGCCCCAGCATTTT. Its translation: CASSEPRQSLNQPQHF. This sequence joins TRBV6-1 and TRBJ1-5; no clear D. The V and J ends lost 2 bases and 3 bases respectively, with 14 bases between them. The CDR3 consists of 16 residues. Germline CDR1 and CDR2: MNHNS and SASEGT.

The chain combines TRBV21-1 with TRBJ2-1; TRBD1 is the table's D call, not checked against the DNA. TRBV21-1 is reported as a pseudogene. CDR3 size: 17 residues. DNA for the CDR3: TGTGCCAGCAGCAAAAGTGGATTCAGCGGGACATACAATGAGCAGTTCTTC. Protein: CASSKSGFSGTYNEQFF.

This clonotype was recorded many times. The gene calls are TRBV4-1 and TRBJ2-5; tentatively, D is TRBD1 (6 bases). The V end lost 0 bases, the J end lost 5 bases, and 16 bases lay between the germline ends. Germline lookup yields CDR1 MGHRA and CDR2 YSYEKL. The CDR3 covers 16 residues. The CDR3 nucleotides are TGCGCCAGCAGCCAAGAGAGGGGGACACCCCGGGAGACCCAGTACTTC. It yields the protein CASSQERGTPRETQYF.

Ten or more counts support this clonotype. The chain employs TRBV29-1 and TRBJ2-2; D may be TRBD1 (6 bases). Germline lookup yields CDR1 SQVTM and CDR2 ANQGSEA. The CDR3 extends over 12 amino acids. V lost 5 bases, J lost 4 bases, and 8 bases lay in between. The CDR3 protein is CSVSRGTGELFF. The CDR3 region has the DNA TGCAGCGTTTCCAGGGGCACCGGGGAGCTGTTTTTT.

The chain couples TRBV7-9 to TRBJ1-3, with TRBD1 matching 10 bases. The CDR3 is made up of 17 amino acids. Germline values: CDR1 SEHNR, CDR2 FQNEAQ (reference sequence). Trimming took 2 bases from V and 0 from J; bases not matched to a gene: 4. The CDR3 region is CASSLFGDRGSGNTIYF. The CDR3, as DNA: TGTGCCAGCAGCTTATTCGGGGACAGGGGCTCTGGAAACACCATATATTTT.

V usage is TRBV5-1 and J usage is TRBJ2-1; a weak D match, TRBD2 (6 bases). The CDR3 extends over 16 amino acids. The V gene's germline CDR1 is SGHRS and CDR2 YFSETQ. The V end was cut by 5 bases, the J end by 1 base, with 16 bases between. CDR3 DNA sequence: TGCGCCAGCAGTCCCGGGACTTTTGAATCCTACAATGAGCAGTTCTTC. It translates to CASSPGTFESYNEQFF. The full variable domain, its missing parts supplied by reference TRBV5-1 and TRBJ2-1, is KAGVTQTPRYLIKTRGQQVTLSCSPISGHRSVSWYQQTPGQGLQFLFEYFSETQRNKGNFPGRFSGRQFSNSRSEMNVSTLELGDSALYLCASSPGTFESYNEQFFGPGTRLTVL.

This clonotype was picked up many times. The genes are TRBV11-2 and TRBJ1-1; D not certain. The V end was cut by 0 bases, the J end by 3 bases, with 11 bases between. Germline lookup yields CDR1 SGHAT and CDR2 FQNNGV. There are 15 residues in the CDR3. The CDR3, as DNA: TGTGCCAGCAGCTTAGACTTTTCAGGTGACACTGAAGCTTTCTTT. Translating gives CASSLDFSGDTEAFF.

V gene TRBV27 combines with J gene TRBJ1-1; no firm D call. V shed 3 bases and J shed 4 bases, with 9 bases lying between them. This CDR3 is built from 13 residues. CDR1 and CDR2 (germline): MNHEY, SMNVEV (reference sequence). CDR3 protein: CASSLRGSTEAFF. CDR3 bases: TGTGCCAGCAGTTTGCGGGGATCCACTGAAGCTTTCTTT.

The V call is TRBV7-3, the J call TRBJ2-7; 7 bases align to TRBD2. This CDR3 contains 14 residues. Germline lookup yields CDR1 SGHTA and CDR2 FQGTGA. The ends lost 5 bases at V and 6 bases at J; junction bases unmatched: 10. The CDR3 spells CASSKGLPGGEQYF. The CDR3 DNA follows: TGTGCCAGCAGCAAAGGGCTACCGGGGGGCGAGCAGTACTTC.

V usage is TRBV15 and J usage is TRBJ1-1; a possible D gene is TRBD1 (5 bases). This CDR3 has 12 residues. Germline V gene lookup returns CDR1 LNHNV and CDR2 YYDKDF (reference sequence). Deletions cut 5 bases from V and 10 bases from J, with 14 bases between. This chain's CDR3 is CATSRAEGTAFF. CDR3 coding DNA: TGTGCCACCAGCCGAGCCGAGGGGACAGCTTTCTTT.